This paragraph reports one TCR beta chain. This CDR3 spans 15 amino acids. V gave up 2 bases and J gave up 5 bases; unmatched junction bases: 7. From germline, CDR1 is MNHNS and CDR2 SASEGT. Libraries were prepared by immunoSEQ multiplex PCR; TCRdb keeps only in-frame clonotypes and omits some of them. The sample includes 90,000 to 100,000 clones, roughly 84% of them seen just once. These data belong to a study of blood T cell repertoires in COVID-19. The J gene is TRBJ2-7, the V gene TRBV6-1; 9 bases fit TRBD1. Source material: peripheral blood. The receptor's source is a human donor in a cohort sampled during active COVID-19. The CDR3 here is CASSERGQGTHEQYF. The CDR3 nucleotides are TGTGCCAGCAGTGAAAGGGGACAGGGTACCCACGAGCAGTACTTC.